The entry below describes one T cell receptor (beta chain). These data come from a study of T cell responses to AZD1222 COVID-19 vaccine. TCRdb's copy holds only in-frame clones and misses some; the assay was immunoSEQ multiplex PCR. Altogether about 74,000 clones are present, approximately 90% being singletons, with the ten largest covering 8%. Specimen: peripheral blood, collected 28 days after the second AZD1222 dose. This TCR came from an adult who received the AZD1222 COVID-19 vaccine.

The CDR3 DNA reads TGTGCCAGCAGTGAATATCAGGGACTGGAAGACAATGAGCAGTTCTTC. Translation gives CASSEYQGLEDNEQFF. V is TRBV2 and J is TRBJ2-1; D might be TRBD2 (6 bases). Trimming took 2 bases from V and 5 from J, leaving 16 bases between them. This CDR3 has 16 amino acids. Germline-derived CDR1 and CDR2 are SNHLY and FYNNEI.